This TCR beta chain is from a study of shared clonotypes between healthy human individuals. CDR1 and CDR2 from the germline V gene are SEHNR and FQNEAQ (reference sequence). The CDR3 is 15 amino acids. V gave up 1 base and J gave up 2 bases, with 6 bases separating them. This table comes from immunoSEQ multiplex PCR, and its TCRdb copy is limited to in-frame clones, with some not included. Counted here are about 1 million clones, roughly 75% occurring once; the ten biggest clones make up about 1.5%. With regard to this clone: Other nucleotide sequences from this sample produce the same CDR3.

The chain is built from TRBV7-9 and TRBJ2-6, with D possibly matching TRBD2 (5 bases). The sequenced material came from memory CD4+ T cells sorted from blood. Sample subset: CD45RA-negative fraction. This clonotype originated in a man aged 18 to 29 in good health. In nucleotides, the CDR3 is TGTGCCAGCAGCTTAGGGGGAGCTGGGGCCAACGTCCTGACTTTC. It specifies CASSLGGAGANVLTF.